Listed below are T cell receptor beta chains from one sample, sequenced in a study of blood T cell repertoires in COVID-19. Sequencing used immunoSEQ multiplex PCR; TCRdb keeps in-frame clones, though not all of them. Among about 300,000 clones listed, about 91% were seen once. What was sequenced was peripheral blood. These receptors came from a woman aged 25 to 39 who had recovered from COVID-19. CDR3s include the opening cysteine and the closing phenylalanine or tryptophan. Fields, in order: V gene, D gene, J gene, clone size, CDR3 DNA, CDR3 protein. D genes are given only for firm matches. Rows give clone size only sometimes, using once, few, many, or a class for an expanded clone.

TRBV18	-	TRBJ1-2	-	TGTGCCAGCTCACCAGGCAGTAACTATGGCTACACCTTC	CASSPGSNYGYTF
TRBV18	-	TRBJ2-7	-	TGTGCCAGCTCACCACCCGGTAGACAAGCGCAGTACTTC	CASSPPGRQAQYF
TRBV2	-	TRBJ1-2	-	TGTGCCAGCAGTGAAGCGGTGAGGACAGAGCACAACTATGGCTACACCTTC	CASSEAVRTEHNYGYTF
TRBV28	-	TRBJ1-2	-	TGTGCCAGCAGTCGCGGGCCAGGTCGGAACTATGGCTACACCTTC	CASSRGPGRNYGYTF
TRBV18	TRBD2	TRBJ2-5	-	TGTGCCAGCTCACCACGGGAGGGTAGAGAGACCCAGTACTTC	CASSPREGRETQYF
TRBV28	-	TRBJ1-2	-	TGTGCCATAGTACGGGCGGGTGGCTACACCTTC	CAIVRAGGYTF
TRBV5-1	-	TRBJ1-5	-	TGCGCCAGCAGCTTGAACACCAATCAGCCCCAGCATTTT	CASSLNTNQPQHF
TRBV28	TRBD1	TRBJ2-1	-	TGTGCCAGCAGCGAATCCGGGACAGGGTCACGGTTCTTC	CASSESGTGSRFF
TRBV19	TRBD1	TRBJ2-2	-	TGTGCCAGTAGTTCACAGGGGACCGGGGAGCTGTTTTTT	CASSSQGTGELFF
TRBV6-5	TRBD1	TRBJ1-1	-	TGTGCCAGCAGGACAGGGCTATGGAACACTGAAGCTTTCTTT	CASRTGLWNTEAFF
TRBV19	TRBD1	TRBJ1-1	-	TGTGCCAGTAAGGCGGACAGGGTGAACACTGAAGCTTTCTTT	CASKADRVNTEAFF
TRBV18	TRBD1	TRBJ1-6	-	TGTGCCAGCTCACCTACAGGGGATTCACCCCTCCACTTT	CASSPTGDSPLHF
TRBV28	TRBD2	TRBJ2-1	-	TGTGCCAGCAGCACTTCCGGGGGACTAAATGAGCAGTTCTTC	CASSTSGGLNEQFF
TRBV7-3	-	TRBJ1-3	-	TGTGCCAGCAGCCACAGTCCGGCTGATTCTGGAAACACCATATATTTT	CASSHSPADSGNTIYF
TRBV28	-	TRBJ2-5	-	TGTGCCAGCAGTATCCGGGAACTCCAAGAGACCCAGTACTTC	CASSIRELQETQYF
TRBV20-1	-	TRBJ2-7	once	TGCAGTGCTAGTCTCTGGGGGGGCAGTAGCTCCTACGAGCAGTACTTC	CSASLWGGSSSYEQYF
TRBV5-4	-	TRBJ1-2	few	TGTGCCAGCAGCTTGGAGAAGAGAGGCTACACCTTC	CASSLEKRGYTF
TRBV6-2/TRBV6-3	TRBD1	TRBJ1-5	-	TGTGCCAGCAGTTACCGGGAAATCGGGACAGGGTTTAGTCAGCCCCAGCATTTT	CASSYREIGTGFSQPQHF
TRBV27	-	TRBJ2-7	-	TGTGCCAGCACCAAATCAGGGGGGTTTGGGATAAGTGGCGAGCAGTACTTC	CASTKSGGFGISGEQYF
TRBV6-5	TRBD1	TRBJ1-2	-	TGTGCCAGCAGCGGTGACAGGGGAGTTGAGGGCTACACCTTC	CASSGDRGVEGYTF
TRBV24-1	-	TRBJ2-1	-	TGTGCCACCAGTGACACCAGGGGAGACAATGAGCAGTTCTTC	CATSDTRGDNEQFF
TRBV4-2	TRBD2	TRBJ2-2	-	TGTGCCAGCAGCCAAGTAGGGACTAGCGCCGGGGAGCTGTTTTTT	CASSQVGTSAGELFF
TRBV28	TRBD1	TRBJ2-3	-	TGTGCCAGCAAAAGTGGACAGGGGGTAACAGATACGCAGTATTTT	CASKSGQGVTDTQYF
TRBV28	-	TRBJ1-4	-	TGTGCCAGCAGTACGAATACAGGGCTGGATGAAAAACTGTTTTTT	CASSTNTGLDEKLFF
TRBV7-8	-	TRBJ2-1	-	TGTGCCAGCAGTCAAGAACTAGGATTTGAGCAGTTCTTC	CASSQELGFEQFF
TRBV5-1	TRBD1	TRBJ2-7	-	TGCGCCAGCAGCCCCGGGACAGCTACCTACGAGCAGTACTTC	CASSPGTATYEQYF
TRBV4-3	-	TRBJ2-7	-	TGCGCCAGCAGCCAAGACTGGTCGCGAATTCTCCACGAGCAGTACTTC	CASSQDWSRILHEQYF
TRBV5-1	TRBD1	TRBJ1-3	-	TGCGCCAGCAGCTTGGCCACAGGGGAGGGAAACACCATATATTTT	CASSLATGEGNTIYF
TRBV5-1	-	TRBJ2-2	-	TGCGCCAGCAGCTTGGTTCCCGGGATTAACACCGGGGAGCTGTTTTTT	CASSLVPGINTGELFF
TRBV7-8	-	TRBJ1-5	once	TGTGCCAGCAGCAAGACGGGACACCTTAGCAATCAGCCCCAGCATTTT	CASSKTGHLSNQPQHF
TRBV5-4	-	TRBJ1-1	-	TGTGCCAGCAGCTTTTTGACAGCCGAAGCTTTCTTT	CASSFLTAEAFF
TRBV3-1/TRBV3-2	TRBD1	TRBJ1-1	-	TGTGCCAGCAGCCGAGGGGGCGGGGACACTGAAGCTTTCTTT	CASSRGGGDTEAFF
TRBV6-4	TRBD2	TRBJ2-3	-	TGTGCCAGCAGTGCATTCTCCGTTAGCGGGGGGGCCGGGGCAGATACGCAGTATTTT	CASSAFSVSGGAGADTQYF
TRBV24-1	TRBD1	TRBJ2-2	-	TGTGCCACCCGGACAGGGATGGGCACCGGGGAGCTGTTTTTT	CATRTGMGTGELFF
TRBV5-8	TRBD1	TRBJ1-2	-	TGTGCCAGCAGCTCGGGACAGGGGGCTCCCTCTAACTATGGCTACACCTTC	CASSSGQGAPSNYGYTF
TRBV10-3	-	TRBJ2-2	-	TGTGCCAACAGTAGAGGCGGCGGGGAGCTGTTTTTT	CANSRGGGELFF
TRBV12-3/TRBV12-4	-	TRBJ1-6	few	TGTGCCAGCAACACGGACACTTTTTCACCCCTCCACTTT	CASNTDTFSPLHF
TRBV5-5	TRBD1	TRBJ2-7	-	TGTGCCAGCAGCATTCGCTTTGGGGACAGAGTCTACGAGCAGTACTTC	CASSIRFGDRVYEQYF
TRBV7-2	-	TRBJ1-5	-	TGTGCCAGCAGCCTAGGGGACTTCGGCAATCAGCCCCAGCATTTT	CASSLGDFGNQPQHF
TRBV28	-	TRBJ2-1	-	TGTGCCAGCAGTTTAGTAGTGGCAGGGACTCACAATGAGCAGTTCTTC	CASSLVVAGTHNEQFF
TRBV4-1	TRBD1	TRBJ1-2	-	TGCGCCAGCAGCCACCGACAGGGTTTTAACTATGGCTACACCTTC	CASSHRQGFNYGYTF